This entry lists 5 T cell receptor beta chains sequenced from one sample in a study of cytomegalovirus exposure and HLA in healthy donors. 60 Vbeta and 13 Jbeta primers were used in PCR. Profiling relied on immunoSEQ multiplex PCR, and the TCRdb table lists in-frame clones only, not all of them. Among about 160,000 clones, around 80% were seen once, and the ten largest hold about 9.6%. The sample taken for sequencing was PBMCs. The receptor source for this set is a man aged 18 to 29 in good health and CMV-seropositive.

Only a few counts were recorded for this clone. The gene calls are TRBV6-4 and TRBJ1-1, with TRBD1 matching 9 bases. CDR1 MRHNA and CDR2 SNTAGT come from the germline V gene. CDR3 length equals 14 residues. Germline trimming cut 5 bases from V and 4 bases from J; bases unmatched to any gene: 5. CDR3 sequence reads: CASSRDREGTEAFF. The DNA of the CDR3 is TGTGCCAGCAGTCGGGACAGGGAGGGCACTGAAGCTTTCTTT.

The CDR3 region is CASSRLAGDSSGETQYF. The CDR3 region has the DNA TGTGCCAGCAGCCGGTTAGCGGGGGATTCATCCGGGGAGACCCAGTACTTC. V usage is TRBV4-2 and J usage is TRBJ2-5; 9 bases align to TRBD2. Germline loops: CDR1 LGHNA, CDR2 YNFKEQ. There are 17 residues in the CDR3. V was pared by 4 bases and J by 5 bases, with 14 bases of the junction left unmatched.

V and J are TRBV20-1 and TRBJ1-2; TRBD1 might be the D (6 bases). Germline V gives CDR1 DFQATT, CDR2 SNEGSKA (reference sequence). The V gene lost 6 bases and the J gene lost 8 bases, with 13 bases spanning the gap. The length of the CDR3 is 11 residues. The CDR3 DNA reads TGCAGTGCCCCAGGGGTGGAAGGCTACACCTTC. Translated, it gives CSAPGVEGYTF.

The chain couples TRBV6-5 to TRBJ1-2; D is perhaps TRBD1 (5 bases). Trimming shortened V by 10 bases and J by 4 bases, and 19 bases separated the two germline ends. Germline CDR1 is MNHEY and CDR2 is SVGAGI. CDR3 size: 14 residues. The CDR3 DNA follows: TGTGCCACACAGGACCGGGGGATGAGCTATGGCTACACCTTC. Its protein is CATQDRGMSYGYTF.

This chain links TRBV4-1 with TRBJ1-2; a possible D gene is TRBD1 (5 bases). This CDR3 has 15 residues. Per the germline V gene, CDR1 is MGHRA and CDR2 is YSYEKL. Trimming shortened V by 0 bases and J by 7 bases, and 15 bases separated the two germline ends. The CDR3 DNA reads TGCGCCAGCAGCCAAGATTGGGGCAGGGCTGGTGGCTACACCTTC. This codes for CASSQDWGRAGGYTF.